Listed below are T cell receptor beta chains from one sample, sequenced in a study of PD-L1 blockade in urothelial cancer. Generated by immunoSEQ multiplex PCR, the TCRdb table keeps only in-frame clones and is missing some. The sample records tens of thousands of clones, roughly 83% being singletons. The sample was PBMCs, taken around atezolizumab (anti-PD-L1) treatment. These receptors came from an older man with urothelial cancer. The CDR3 runs from the conserved cysteine through the conserved F or W.

CDR3aa: CASSLDGGRSYGYTF; v_gene: TRBV7-2
CDR3aa: CASSFVAGGTYNEQFF; v_gene: TRBV27
CDR3aa: CASSAKTYGTDTQYF; v_gene: TRBV2
CDR3aa: CASSVGDGTGFSYEQYF; v_gene: TRBV9
CDR3aa: CASSLGRPSGANVLTF; v_gene: TRBV7-3
CDR3aa: CASSRTGNYGYTF; v_gene: TRBV28
CDR3aa: CASSQLTGGRVSPLHF; v_gene: TRBV4-3
CDR3aa: CASSEALTNTGELFF; v_gene: TRBV2
CDR3aa: CASRDRRGPYEQYF; v_gene: TRBV27
CDR3aa: CASKRQGVDTQYF; v_gene: TRBV19
CDR3aa: CSVEEGIGAPLHF; v_gene: TRBV29-1
CDR3aa: CASSWDSFGMVEQFF; v_gene: TRBV5-1
CDR3aa: CASSPGLAGRPETQYF; v_gene: TRBV11-2
CDR3aa: CASSPVPGGITGTDTQYF; v_gene: TRBV5-1
CDR3aa: CAWTQVAGELFF; v_gene: TRBV30
CDR3aa: CASSEARYREAFF; v_gene: TRBV2
CDR3aa: CASSLVSSGAGEQFF; v_gene: TRBV5-1
CDR3aa: CASSSPRTGRDGYTF; v_gene: TRBV7-2
CDR3aa: CASVGQPNTEAFF; v_gene: TRBV11-2
CDR3aa: CASWEGTGGLRTQYF; v_gene: TRBV5-4